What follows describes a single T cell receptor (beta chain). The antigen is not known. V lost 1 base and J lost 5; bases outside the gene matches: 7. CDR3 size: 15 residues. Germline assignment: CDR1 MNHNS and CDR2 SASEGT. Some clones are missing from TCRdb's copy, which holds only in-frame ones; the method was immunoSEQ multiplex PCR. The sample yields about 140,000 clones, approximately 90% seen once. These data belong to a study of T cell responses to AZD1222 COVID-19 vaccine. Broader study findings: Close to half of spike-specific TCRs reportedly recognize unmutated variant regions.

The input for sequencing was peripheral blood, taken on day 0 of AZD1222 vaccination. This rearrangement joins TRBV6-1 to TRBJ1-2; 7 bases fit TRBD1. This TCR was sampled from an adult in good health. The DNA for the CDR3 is TGTGCCAGCAGTGAAGGGAGGACAGGAGAATATGGCTACACCTTC. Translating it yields CASSEGRTGEYGYTF.